The entry below gives a single TCR beta chain sequence along with its context. Its antigen has not been determined. Base qualities were left out, and no much larger clone turns up one base away. Enrolling through a virtual design, the prospective study's participants ranged in age from roughly 18 to 90 years and lived across 24 United States geographic areas. Cohort assignment in the prospective study relied on participant-reported clinical history from a screening survey and a study questionnaire. Recovered participants in ImmuneRACE Cohort 3 were defined by two consecutive negative NP/OP PCR tests, clearance by a healthcare professional, or resolution of symptoms. In the prospective study, mobile phlebotomists collected whole blood, serum and a nasopharyngeal or oropharyngeal swab from each participant. Prospective study participants could optionally give additional blood draws and questionnaires over an approximately two-month period. Before DNA extraction, blood samples from the prospective study were shipped at room temperature or frozen.

These data come from a study of blood T cell repertoires in COVID-19 (dated by TCRdb to about 2020). In the study overall: Samples covering the acute and convalescent phases of COVID-19 were provided by collaborators in the United States, Italy and Spain. Samples came from the ongoing ImmuneRACE study (first 160 participants) plus 1,254 subjects from 6 global collaborators. The dataset comprised deeply sampled blood TCRbeta repertoires from subjects exposed to, actively infected with, or recovered from COVID-19. Where HLA class I and class II types were available, the types were taken from metadata supplied by the sample provider, not from assay-based typing. The material from the prospective study consisted of cDNA or gDNA derived from T cells, B-cell-depleted T cells, or PBMCs. The repertoires were made available in a free public database intended to serve as a resource for research on the immune response to SARS-CoV-2. Nearly every sample came with metadata listing a de-identified subject ID, COVID-19 status, age in years and sex.

CDR3 length: 15 amino acids, cysteine to phenylalanine. CDR3 DNA is the only sequence kept; it has 45 bases, read in frame from the first base. V drops 4 bases and J drops 6 bases, leaving 19 bases in between. CDR1 and CDR2 (LGHDT, YNNKEL) derive from the germline V gene (reference sequence). What the work shows at the level of the full study, not this receptor alone: How much clinical and demographic metadata was included differed by source and by participant, and the metadata was provided uncurated.

TCRbeta CDR3 regions were amplified from genomic DNA by means of the immunoSEQ Assay, a bias-controlled multiplex PCR. Processing in the source paper ran as follows. The number of nucleated cells in each sample was estimated from the amplification of reference gene primers within the assay. To quantify the absolute abundance of each unique TCRbeta CDR3 rearrangement, sequence reads were collapsed and filtered. For each sample, productive Simpson clonality was calculated as the square root of Simpson's diversity index over productive rearrangements. The table was pulled from immuneACCESS by TCRdb, which kept in-frame rearrangements only. Such tables lose some clones; where checked, under half of the loss comes from unresolved V genes, and the rest has no known cause. V, J and clone size are taken as reported in that table, and D and trimming were inferred from the DNA itself. The sample table holds roughly 330,000 clones, of which approximately 89% were seen once. The top ten hold approximately 5% of the sample.

What was sequenced was PBMCs or T cells enriched from blood (not recorded which). The rearrangement combines TRBV3-1 (or the pseudogene TRBV3-2) with TRBJ2-7; TRBD2 is a possible D gene, resting on 5 matching bases. The TCR originated in a woman aged 30 to 39 who had recovered from COVID-19. The CDR3 reads CASSLLSGSPAEQYF. The DNA sequence is given as TGTGCCAGCAGCCTCCTATCGGGGAGCCCAGCCGAGCAGTACTTC.